Presented here are 24 T cell receptor beta chains from one specimen sequenced in a study of T cell changes during pregnancy in multiple sclerosis. Sequenced by immunoSEQ multiplex PCR; TCRdb stores in-frame clones only, minus some. The data show around 39,000 clones, with 85% to 95% seen just once and 1.2% held by the top ten. Sequencing was carried out using PBMCs (not recorded whether the cells were cultured). The receptors derive from a female donor with multiple sclerosis, enrolled in a pregnancy study.

The chain recombines TRBV19 with TRBJ1-1; 7 bases align to TRBD1. Germline V lookup: CDR1 LNHDA, CDR2 SQIVND (reference sequence). The CDR3 loop spans 14 amino acids. The V gene end was trimmed by 7 bases and the J gene end by 3 bases; junction bases not matched to a gene: 8. As DNA, the CDR3 is TGTGCCAGTAAGTGGGGCAGGGGGTACACTGAAGCTTTCTTT. It is translated as CASKWGRGYTEAFF.

The V gene is TRBV10-3, the J gene TRBJ1-1; weak D call: TRBD1 (5 bases). The V and J ends lost 5 bases and 1 base respectively, with 8 bases between them. The CDR3 covers 13 residues. Germline-derived CDR1 and CDR2 are ENHRY and SYGVKD. The CDR3 DNA follows: TGTGCCATCAGTCTAGACAGGAACACTGAAGCTTTCTTT. This translates into CAISLDRNTEAFF.

CDR3 nucleotides: TGTGCCAGCAGCAGAGACAGGCTCTCTGGAAACACCATATATTTT. Translated: CASSRDRLSGNTIYF. The chain links TRBV6-1 to TRBJ1-3; TRBD1 might be the D (6 bases). V lost 6 bases to trimming and J lost 0 bases, with 12 bases between them. This CDR3 is built from 15 residues. Looked up from germline, CDR1 is MNHNS and CDR2 is SASEGT.

This rearrangement joins TRBV2 to TRBJ2-7; 8 bases are shared with TRBD1. Germline values: CDR1 SNHLY, CDR2 FYNNEI. V was pared by 5 bases and J by 2 bases, with 8 bases of the junction left unmatched. CDR3 length: 15 residues. The CDR3 spells CASSSKQGGTYEQYF. CDR3 sequence (DNA): TGTGCCAGCAGTTCCAAACAGGGGGGCACCTACGAGCAGTACTTC.

This chain uses TRBV9 with TRBJ2-1, with D possibly called TRBD1 or TRBD2 (6 bases each). The CDR3 consists of 16 residues. The V gene lost 3 bases and the J gene lost 4 bases, with 17 bases spanning the gap. CDR1 and CDR2 (germline): SGDLS, YYNGEE. The CDR3 nucleotides read TGTGCCAGCAGCGCGAGGGGGGCTAGCGCTTACAATGAGCAGTTCTTC. As protein: CASSARGASAYNEQFF.

V and J are TRBV5-6 and TRBJ2-5; 9 bases are a match to TRBD2. In germline, CDR1 is SGHDT, CDR2 YYEEEE. After removal of 7 bases from V and 5 bases from J, the junction contained 15 bases not matched to a gene. The CDR3 sequence is 16 residues long. In nucleotides, the CDR3 is TGTGCCAGCTTGTTGGCGGGAGGGCCTAGGTACGAGACCCAGTACTTC. Residues: CASLLAGGPRYETQYF.

The chain is built from TRBV28 and TRBJ1-1, with D possibly matching TRBD1 (6 bases). Germline values: CDR1 MDHEN, CDR2 SYDVKM. The CDR3 is made up of 17 amino acids. The ends were cut back, 6 bases at V and 6 bases at J, with 26 bases in the middle. The CDR3 sequence is CASRPMAGGASGSEAFF. The CDR3 DNA sequence: TGTGCCAGCAGGCCCATGGCGGGGGGCGCAAGCGGTTCTGAAGCTTTCTTT.

This clone showed up just once. The J gene is TRBJ2-3, the V gene TRBV19; 10 bases match TRBD2. The CDR3 is 16 amino acids. V was pared by 3 bases and J by 1 base, with 4 bases of the junction left unmatched. Germline V gene sequence: CDR1 LNHDA, CDR2 SQIVND (reference sequence). For the CDR3, the DNA is TGTGCCAGTAGTATCCTAGCGGGAGTACGCACAGATACGCAGTATTTT. Encoded protein: CASSILAGVRTDTQYF.

J is TRBJ2-3 and V is TRBV28, with a possible D match to TRBD1 (5 bases). The CDR3 covers 19 residues. The germline V gene has CDR1 MDHEN and CDR2 SYDVKM. V lost 0 bases and J lost 0, with 19 bases in between. In DNA form, the CDR3 reads TGTGCCAGCAGTTTATGGCGAGTAACAGGAACTTCTAGCACAGATACGCAGTATTTT. Protein: CASSLWRVTGTSSTDTQYF.

This clone was seen just once. The chain recombines TRBV4-1 with TRBJ2-1; 11 bases line up with TRBD2. J was trimmed by 0 bases and V by 0 bases; bases with no gene match: 1. CDR1 MGHRA and CDR2 YSYEKL come from the germline V gene. This CDR3 spans 17 amino acids. The CDR3 nucleotides read TGCGCCAGCAGCCAAGAAACTAGCGGGAGCTCCTACAATGAGCAGTTCTTC. As protein: CASSQETSGSSYNEQFF.

J is TRBJ2-7 and V is TRBV28; 9 bases agree with TRBD1. V was pared by 7 bases and J by 6 bases, with 7 bases of the junction left unmatched. Germline V gives CDR1 MDHEN, CDR2 SYDVKM. CDR3 size: 13 residues. The CDR3 is CASNPGTGTEQYF. The CDR3 DNA sequence: TGTGCCAGCAACCCCGGGACAGGGACCGAGCAGTACTTC.

V is TRBV5-1 and J is TRBJ2-5, with TRBD2 identical over 8 bases. J lost 3 bases, V lost 3 bases, and 7 bases had no gene match. The CDR3 runs 15 residues. From germline, CDR1 is SGHRS and CDR2 YFSETQ. DNA for the CDR3: TGCGCCAGCAGCTCAAGGACTAGCAAAGAAGAGACCCAGTACTTC. It encodes CASSSRTSKEETQYF. The whole variable domain, remainder taken from reference TRBV5-1 and TRBJ2-5, is KAGVTQTPRYLIKTRGQQVTLSCSPISGHRSVSWYQQTPGQGLQFLFEYFSETQRNKGNFPGRFSGRQFSNSRSEMNVSTLELGDSALYLCASSSRTSKEETQYFGPGTRLLVL.

This chain uses TRBV7-2 with TRBJ1-5; D perhaps matches TRBD1 (5 bases). The germline CDR1 and CDR2 sequences are SGHTA and FQGNSA. The CDR3 loop spans 13 amino acids. The germline V and J ends were trimmed by 5 bases and 7 bases, with 12 bases remaining between them. The DNA of the CDR3 is TGTGCCAGCAGCCCGAGAGGGGTCCAGCCCCAGCATTTT. Its protein is CASSPRGVQPQHF.

This chain connects TRBV4-2 to TRBJ1-2; the D is unclear. The V gene lost 2 bases and the J gene lost 3 bases, with 4 bases spanning the gap. The CDR3 is 12 residues long. Per the germline V gene, CDR1 is LGHNA and CDR2 is YNFKEQ. The CDR3: CASSQRDYGYTF. The CDR3 DNA is TGTGCCAGCAGCCAAAGAGACTATGGCTACACCTTC.

About this clone itself: Other DNA sequences of this sample code for an identical CDR3. CDR3 nucleotide sequence: TGTGCCAGTAGCGGGAGTAGTACAGATACGCAGTATTTT. Translated, it gives CASSGSSTDTQYF. The chain employs TRBV19 and TRBJ2-3, with a tentative D call TRBD2 (6 bases). Trimming pared 6 bases from V and 3 bases from J, leaving 10 bases between. The CDR3 loop spans 13 amino acids. Germline V gene sequence: CDR1 LNHDA, CDR2 SQIVND (reference sequence).

This chain joins TRBV5-1 and TRBJ1-1, with D possibly being TRBD1 (6 bases). The CDR3 totals 14 residues. The V end was cut by 9 bases, the J end by 1 base, with 16 bases between. CDR1 and CDR2 (germline): SGHRS, YFSETQ. The CDR3, as DNA: TGCGCCACCGCAGAGGGGGGCTCGAACACTGAAGCTTTCTTT. Translating gives CATAEGGSNTEAFF.

The rearrangement joins TRBV7-2 to TRBJ1-4; D may be TRBD1 (6 bases). The germline V and J ends were trimmed by 4 bases and 8 bases, with 17 bases remaining between them. CDR3 size: 15 residues. Germline V gene lookup returns CDR1 SGHTA and CDR2 FQGNSA. In DNA form, the CDR3 reads TGTGCCAGCAGCTCCCAGGACAGTATCAGGGAAAAACTGTTTTTT. Amino acids: CASSSQDSIREKLFF.

J is TRBJ2-4 and V is TRBV18; 7 bases fit TRBD2. The CDR3 runs 14 residues. Germline V gene lookup returns CDR1 KGHSH and CDR2 LQKENI. V gave up 3 bases and J gave up 8 bases; unmatched junction bases: 7. CDR3 sequence reads: CASSPWQGGDIQYF. CDR3 in DNA: TGTGCCAGCTCACCTTGGCAGGGAGGGGACATTCAGTACTTC.

The chain employs TRBV4-1 and TRBJ2-7; D is possibly TRBD2 (6 bases). The CDR3 is 14 residues long. Trimming cost V 2 bases and J 6 bases, with 14 bases left between them. Germline V gene lookup returns CDR1 MGHRA and CDR2 YSYEKL. CDR3 in amino acids: CASSQSPGGAEQYF. The CDR3 DNA is TGCGCCAGCAGCCAATCTCCGGGCGGGGCCGAGCAGTACTTC.

The chain carries TRBV5-1 and TRBJ2-5, with no clear D. Trimming took off 3 bases at V and 1 base at J, with 19 bases between the two ends. CDR3 length equals 17 residues. From germline, CDR1 is SGHRS and CDR2 YFSETQ. The CDR3 region is CASSSLLLFDAQETQYF. CDR3 sequence (DNA): TGCGCCAGCAGCTCGTTATTATTATTTGACGCCCAAGAGACCCAGTACTTC.

The genes are TRBV27 and TRBJ2-5, with TRBD2 matching over 11 bases. Germline V gives CDR1 MNHEY, CDR2 SMNVEV (reference sequence). J lost 5 bases, V lost 3 bases, and 8 bases had no gene match. This CDR3 spans 16 amino acids. In DNA form, the CDR3 reads TGTGCCAGCAGTTTTACTAGCGGGAGTCTCTTGGAGACCCAGTACTTC. Amino acid sequence: CASSFTSGSLLETQYF.

The chain carries TRBV10-1 and TRBJ2-3, with D hard to call. The CDR3 contains 11 residues. The germline V gene has CDR1 WNHNN and CDR2 SYGVQD (reference sequence). V lost 6 bases to trimming and J lost 6 bases, with 7 bases between them. CDR3: CASSPGDTQYF. The CDR3 DNA is TGCGCCAGCAGCCCCGGGGATACGCAGTATTTT.

This sequence joins TRBV10-3 and TRBJ2-7; 7 nucleotides line up with TRBD1. With 2 bases clipped from V and 4 bases from J, the junction kept 5 bases outside the gene matches. CDR1 and CDR2 from the germline V gene are ENHRY and SYGVKD. The CDR3 extends over 14 amino acids. CDR3 sequence reads: CAISEPWTGYEQYF. CDR3 DNA sequence: TGTGCCATCAGTGAGCCGTGGACAGGATACGAGCAGTACTTC.

The V call is TRBV5-1, the J call TRBJ2-7; unclear D gene. The ends were cut back, 0 bases at V and 1 base at J, with 11 bases in the middle. The CDR3 is made up of 15 amino acids. Germline V gene sequence: CDR1 SGHRS, CDR2 YFSETQ. This CDR3 reads CASSLASGKSYEQYF. CDR3 coding DNA: TGCGCCAGCAGCTTGGCGTCAGGAAAGTCCTACGAGCAGTACTTC. The variable domain in full, completed from reference TRBV5-1 and TRBJ2-7, reads KAGVTQTPRYLIKTRGQQVTLSCSPISGHRSVSWYQQTPGQGLQFLFEYFSETQRNKGNFPGRFSGRQFSNSRSEMNVSTLELGDSALYLCASSLASGKSYEQYFGPGTRLTVT.